The 24 T cell receptor beta chains in this list originate from one sample, sequenced in a study of CD8 T cells in ankylosing spondylitis. One entry per CDR3 protein results from TCRdb running MiXCR on the 5' RACE reads. In the table there are around 30,000 distinct CDR3 sequences, 13% to 15% of which are singletons. Input material: blood. These TCRs come from a male donor with ankylosing spondylitis or in good health (not recorded which).

The chain is built from TRBV28 and TRBJ1-1; the match to TRBD1 covers 8 bases. The germline CDR1 and CDR2 sequences are MDHEN and SYDVKM. J was trimmed by 11 bases and V by 7 bases; bases with no gene match: 12. This CDR3 region has 13 residues. This CDR3 is CASNNPGTGGAFF. Written as DNA, the CDR3 is TGTGCCAGCAATAACCCTGGGACAGGAGGGGCTTTCTTT.

The V and J genes are TRBV12-3 or TRBV12-4 and TRBJ2-2; no definite D call. Deletions cut 6 bases from V and 1 base from J, with 6 bases between. This CDR3 region has 13 residues. In nucleotides, the CDR3 is TGTGCCAGCAGGTCAGGGAACACCGGGGAGCTGTTTTTT. It specifies CASRSGNTGELFF.

This clonotype was seen at least ten times. The chain is built from TRBV29-1 and TRBJ2-1, with 10 nucleotides matching TRBD2. V dropped 5 bases and J dropped 7; count of bases not matched to a gene: 5. This CDR3 has 13 residues. Germline CDR1 reads SQVTM; CDR2 reads ANQGSEA. The CDR3 region is CSVPSGSRNEQFF. The CDR3 coding sequence is TGCAGCGTTCCTAGCGGGAGCAGGAATGAGCAGTTCTTC.

In DNA form, the CDR3 reads TGTGCCAGCAGCCCCAGGGTATGGAACATTCAGTACTTC. It is translated as CASSPRVWNIQYF. V is TRBV7-3 and J is TRBJ2-4; TRBD1 is a possible D gene (5 bases). The V end was cut by 5 bases, the J end by 7 bases, with 12 bases between. Germline V gene lookup returns CDR1 SGHTA and CDR2 FQGTGA. This CDR3 has 13 residues.

The V call is TRBV7-9, the J call TRBJ1-1; tentative D call: TRBD1 (6 bases). Germline CDR1 and CDR2: SEHNR and FQNEAQ (reference sequence). The length of the CDR3 is 17 residues. The germline V and J ends were trimmed by 5 bases and 3 bases, with 22 bases remaining between them. The CDR3 protein is CASSPGLGQPRDTEAFF. DNA for the CDR3: TGTGCCAGCAGCCCAGGCTTGGGACAACCCAGAGACACTGAAGCTTTCTTT. The full variable domain, rest sourced from reference TRBV7-9 and TRBJ1-1, is DTGVSQNPRHKITKRGQNVTFRCDPISEHNRLYWYRQTLGQGPEFLTYFQNEAQLEKSRLLSDRFSAERPKGSFSTLEIQRTEQGDSAMYLCASSPGLGQPRDTEAFFGQGTRLTVV.

There are a few counts of this clonotype. The rearrangement links TRBV6-6 to TRBJ1-2, with 7 bases lining up with TRBD1. J gave up 2 bases and V 6 bases, and 9 bases lay outside the gene matches. Germline lookup yields CDR1 MNHNY and CDR2 SVGAGI (reference sequence). This CDR3 comprises 15 residues. The CDR3 DNA reads as TGTGCCAGCAGCACGCGTGGGACAGCGAACTATGGCTACACCTTC. As protein: CASSTRGTANYGYTF.

J is TRBJ2-2 and V is TRBV28; tentative D call: TRBD2 (5 bases). This CDR3 has 16 amino acids. Trimming shortened V by 5 bases and J by 5 bases, and 18 bases separated the two germline ends. Germline CDR1 and CDR2: MDHEN and SYDVKM. This CDR3 reads CASSPPTGSGTGELFF. The CDR3 DNA is TGTGCCAGCAGTCCACCTACGGGGTCGGGGACCGGGGAGCTGTTTTTT.

This clonotype was counted only a few times. The chain employs TRBV28 and TRBJ2-2, with 10 bases identical to TRBD2. Germline assignment: CDR1 MDHEN and CDR2 SYDVKM. CDR3 length: 15 residues. The V and J ends lost 6 bases and 7 bases, in that order; junction bases with no gene match: 8. CDR3 loop: CASRRTSGKGGELFF. The CDR3 coding sequence is TGTGCCAGCAGGCGGACTAGCGGCAAAGGCGGGGAGCTGTTTTTT.

The chain is built from TRBV5-1 and TRBJ2-7; 10 bases fit TRBD1. The CDR3 has 14 residues. Germline lookup yields CDR1 SGHRS and CDR2 YFSETQ. With 7 bases clipped from V and 5 bases from J, the junction kept 9 bases outside the gene matches. The DNA for the CDR3 is TGCGCCAGCTCTCCGGGACAGGGGAACGACGAGCAGTACTTC. Its translation: CASSPGQGNDEQYF.

The chain is built from TRBV5-1 and TRBJ2-2; no clear D gene. Trimming removed 2 bases at V and 5 bases at J, with 13 bases between. Germline CDR1 SGHRS, CDR2 YFSETQ. CDR3 size: 15 residues. CDR3: CASSFDRPTTGELFF. The DNA of the CDR3 is TGCGCCAGCAGCTTTGACCGTCCCACTACCGGGGAGCTGTTTTTT.

This clonotype was counted a few times. The V call is TRBV29-1, the J call TRBJ2-5, with D possibly TRBD1 on 6 matching bases. V was cut by 8 bases and J by 0 bases, with 10 bases left in between. CDR3 length: 12 residues. The germline gives CDR1 SQVTM, CDR2 ANQGSEA. The CDR3 is CSQGPNQETQYF. CDR3 in DNA: TGCAGCCAGGGGCCGAACCAAGAGACCCAGTACTTC.

This clonotype was detected only a few times. The V gene is TRBV7-9, the J gene TRBJ2-1; D is unresolved. The CDR3 is 11 residues long. Germline V gene sequence: CDR1 SEHNR, CDR2 FQNEAQ (reference sequence). Trimming removed 5 bases at V and 4 bases at J, with 3 bases between. CDR3 in DNA: TGTGCCAGCAGCCCATACAATGAGCAGTTCTTC. Translation: CASSPYNEQFF.

This clonotype has a handful of counts. The chain employs TRBV20-1 and TRBJ2-3, with 11 bases identical to TRBD1. V was clipped by 1 base and J by 4 bases; unmatched bases: 4. CDR1 is DFQATT and CDR2 is SNEGSKA in the germline V gene (reference sequence). There are 15 residues in the CDR3. The CDR3 DNA reads TGCAGTGCTAGAGTCTGGGGACAGGGGGCAGATACGCAGTATTTT. It yields the protein CSARVWGQGADTQYF.

This sequence joins TRBV7-8 and TRBJ1-5; the match to TRBD1 covers 7 bases. The germline CDR1 and CDR2 sequences are SGHVS and FQNEAQ. This CDR3 comprises 16 residues. V shed 0 bases, J shed 2 bases, and the junction held 4 bases outside the gene matches. The chain's CDR3 is CASSLATGLGNQPQHF. CDR3 sequence (DNA): TGTGCCAGCAGCTTAGCGACAGGGTTAGGCAATCAGCCCCAGCATTTT.

This clonotype appeared many times. The chain carries TRBV9 and TRBJ2-2, with 8 bases aligning to TRBD1. The length of the CDR3 is 13 residues. V trimming: 5 bases; J trimming: 10 bases; junction bases outside the gene matches: 7. The germline V gene has CDR1 SGDLS and CDR2 YYNGEE. CDR3 sequence: CASSSRGREELFF. The CDR3 DNA sequence: TGTGCCAGCAGTTCCAGGGGGCGTGAGGAGCTGTTTTTT.

The chain couples TRBV5-5 to TRBJ2-1, with D possibly TRBD1 on 6 matching bases. V lost 5 bases and J 6 bases, leaving 12 bases between the germline ends. Per germline, CDR1 SGHKS and CDR2 YYEKEE (reference sequence). The CDR3 covers 13 residues. Here the CDR3 reads CASSPPGVNEQFF. Written as DNA, the CDR3 is TGTGCCAGCAGTCCCCCAGGGGTCAATGAGCAGTTCTTC.

In nucleotides, the CDR3 is TGCGCCAGCAGCCAAGATCGGACTAGCGGGGGGGTGGAGGAGACCCAGTACTTC. Its translation: CASSQDRTSGGVEETQYF. The chain carries TRBV4-1 and TRBJ2-5; 15 nucleotides match TRBD2. V dropped 0 bases and J dropped 5; count of bases not matched to a gene: 7. Germline CDR1 MGHRA, CDR2 YSYEKL. The CDR3 sequence is 18 residues long.

The chain combines TRBV29-1 with TRBJ2-2, with D perhaps TRBD2 (6 bases). Per the germline V gene, CDR1 is SQVTM and CDR2 is ANQGSEA. This CDR3 is built from 14 residues. V dropped 5 bases and J dropped 6 bases, with 16 bases sitting between them. The CDR3 DNA reads TGCAGCGTTTCTTTAGCGGCGGCCTCCGGGGAGCTGTTTTTT. This gives the protein CSVSLAAASGELFF.

This chain joins TRBV11-2 and TRBJ2-4; no clear D. Germline CDR1 reads SGHAT; CDR2 reads FQNNGV. The germline V and J ends were trimmed by 1 base and 9 bases, with 7 bases remaining between them. CDR3 size: 12 residues. CDR3 bases: TGTGCCAGCAGCTTAGGGGGAACCATTCAGTACTTC. Protein sequence: CASSLGGTIQYF.

V is TRBV28 and J is TRBJ1-4; TRBD1 is a possible D gene (6 bases). The V gene's germline CDR1 is MDHEN and CDR2 SYDVKM. The V and J ends lost 6 bases and 7 bases respectively, with 21 bases between them. This CDR3 comprises 16 residues. CDR3 coding DNA: TGTGCCAGCAGGGGAAAACAGGGTTTCAGTGGTGAAAAACTGTTTTTT. Encoded protein: CASRGKQGFSGEKLFF.

The sample holds a few counts of this clonotype. The chain uses TRBV21-1 and TRBJ1-1. TRBV21-1 is described as a pseudogene. The CDR3 contains 15 residues. The CDR3 protein is CASSKGTMADTEAFF. DNA for the CDR3: TGTGCCAGCAGCAAGGGCACCATGGCGGACACTGAAGCTTTCTTT.

The chain has TRBV7-2 and TRBJ2-2, with no clear D. Germline V lookup: CDR1 SGHTA, CDR2 FQGNSA. The CDR3 totals 14 residues. Trimming took 5 bases from V and 7 from J, leaving 14 bases between them. CDR3 DNA: TGTGCCAGCAGCCCCCCAGTACAACTCGGGGAGCTGTTTTTT. Protein sequence: CASSPPVQLGELFF.

The sample holds a few counts of this clonotype. The chain combines TRBV10-3 with TRBJ2-5; possible D gene TRBD1, 5 bases. Looked up from germline, CDR1 is ENHRY and CDR2 is SYGVKD. The CDR3 runs 12 residues. Between the trimmed V and J ends, which lost 6 bases and 5 bases, there was a span of 10 bases. The CDR3 coding sequence is TGTGCCATCAGCGACAGAGAGGAGACCCAGTACTTC. It is translated as CAISDREETQYF.

In regard to this clonotype: Compared with germline, one end of the junction differs, possibly owing to a read error. V gene TRBV7-7 combines with J gene TRBJ2-5; D is uncertain. Germline V gene sequence: CDR1 SSHAT, CDR2 FNYEAQ (reference sequence). CDR3 length equals 13 residues. CDR3 DNA: TGTGCTAGCAGCTATAGGGTGGGTGAGACCCAGTACTTC. Translating it yields CASSYRVGETQYF.